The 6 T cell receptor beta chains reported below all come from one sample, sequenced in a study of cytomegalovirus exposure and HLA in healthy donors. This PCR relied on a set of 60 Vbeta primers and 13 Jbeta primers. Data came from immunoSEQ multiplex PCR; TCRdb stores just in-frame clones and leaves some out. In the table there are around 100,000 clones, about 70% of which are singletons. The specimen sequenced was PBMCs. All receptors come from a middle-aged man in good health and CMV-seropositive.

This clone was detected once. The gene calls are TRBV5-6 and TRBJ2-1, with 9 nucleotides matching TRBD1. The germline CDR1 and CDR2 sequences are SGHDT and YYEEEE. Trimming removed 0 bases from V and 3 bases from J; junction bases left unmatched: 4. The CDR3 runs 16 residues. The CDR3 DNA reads TGTGCCAGCAGCTTGGACAGGGGGCTGCTCTACAATGAGCAGTTCTTC. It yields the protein CASSLDRGLLYNEQFF.

The CDR3 loop reads CASSLALASDKNTGELFF. As DNA, the CDR3 is TGCGCCAGCAGCTTGGCCTTGGCTAGCGATAAGAACACCGGGGAGCTGTTTTTT. The chain carries TRBV5-1 and TRBJ2-2; D may be TRBD2 (6 bases). Germline CDR1 is SGHRS and CDR2 is YFSETQ. This CDR3 has 18 residues. Trimming cost V 0 bases and J 1 base, with 16 bases left between them.

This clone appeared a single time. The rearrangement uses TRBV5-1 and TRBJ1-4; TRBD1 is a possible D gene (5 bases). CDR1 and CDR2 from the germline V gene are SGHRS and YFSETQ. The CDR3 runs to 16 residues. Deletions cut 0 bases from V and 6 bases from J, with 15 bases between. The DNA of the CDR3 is TGCGCCAGCAGCTTGGCCGACGGACGGGGGGATGAAAAACTGTTTTTT. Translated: CASSLADGRGDEKLFF.

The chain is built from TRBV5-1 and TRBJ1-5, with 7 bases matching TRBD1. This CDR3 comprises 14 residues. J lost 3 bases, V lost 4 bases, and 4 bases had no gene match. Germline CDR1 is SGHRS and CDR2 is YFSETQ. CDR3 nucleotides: TGCGCCAGCAGCACGGACAGGCCCAATCAGCCCCAGCATTTT. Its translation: CASSTDRPNQPQHF.

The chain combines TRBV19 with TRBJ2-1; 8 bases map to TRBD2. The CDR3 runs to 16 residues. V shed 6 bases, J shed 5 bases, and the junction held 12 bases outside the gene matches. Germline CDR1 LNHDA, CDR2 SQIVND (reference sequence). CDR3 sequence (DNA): TGTGCCAGTAGCACCCCTTGGCGGGAGGTCCACAATGAGCAGTTCTTC. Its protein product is CASSTPWREVHNEQFF.

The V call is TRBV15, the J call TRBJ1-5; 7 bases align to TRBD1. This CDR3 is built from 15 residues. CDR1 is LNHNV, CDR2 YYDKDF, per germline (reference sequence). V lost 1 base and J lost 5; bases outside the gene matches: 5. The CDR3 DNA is TGTGCCACCAGCAGAGGGGGGGACAGCCATCAGCCCCAGCATTTT. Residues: CATSRGGDSHQPQHF.